Below are 17 T cell receptor beta chains sequenced from a single sample in a study of T cell repertoires in cytomegalovirus infection. Which antigens these TCRs recognize remains unknown. TCRdb redid the calling of the reads with MiXCR, one entry per CDR3 protein. Among approximately 1,000,000 distinct CDR3 sequences listed, under 40% were seen once. The specimen was cultured CD8+ T cells from PBMCs, collected from culture after CMV antigen stimulation. These receptors originate from a human donor in good health (CMV status not recorded). Some clones in this sample may be carry-over from other donors' samples.

The chain links TRBV11-3 to TRBJ2-2; a weak D match, TRBD1 (7 bases). Germline values: CDR1 SGHNT, CDR2 YENEEA. V lost 6 bases to trimming and J lost 5 bases, with 19 bases between them. The CDR3 extends over 16 amino acids. The CDR3: CASSQVQGEVTGELFF. As DNA, the CDR3 is TGTGCCAGCAGTCAAGTCCAGGGGGAGGTAACCGGGGAGCTGTTTTTT.

The chain uses TRBV6-5 and TRBJ1-1, with 7 bases matching TRBD1. CDR1 MNHEY and CDR2 SVGAGI come from the germline V gene. V trimming: 1 base; J trimming: 3 bases; junction bases outside the gene matches: 2. The CDR3 contains 14 residues. In DNA form, the CDR3 reads TGTGCCAGCAGTTACTTAGGACAGGACACTGAAGCTTTCTTT. Protein product: CASSYLGQDTEAFF.

In its sample, this clonotype was seen a few times. This chain links TRBV13 with TRBJ2-7; D is unresolved. The germline CDR1 and CDR2 sequences are PRHDT and FYEKMQ (reference sequence). Trimming removed 0 bases from V and 2 bases from J, with 11 bases in between. The CDR3 extends over 15 amino acids. CDR3 region: CASSLGGHTTYEQYF. DNA of the CDR3: TGTGCCAGCAGCTTAGGCGGGCATACCACCTACGAGCAGTACTTC.

On this clonotype itself: One end of the junction is discordant with germline, which a read error may explain. The chain joins TRBV28 to TRBJ1-1; D is unresolved. Germline CDR1 reads MDHEN; CDR2 reads SYDVKM. The CDR3 is 13 residues long. CDR3 DNA sequence: TGTGTCAGCAGCTTGACCGAGAACACTGAAGCTTTCTTT. Protein product: CVSSLTENTEAFF. The full variable domain, rest sourced from reference TRBV28 and TRBJ1-1, is DVKVTQSSRYLVKRTGEKVFLECVQDMDHENMFWYRQDPGLGLRLIYFSYDVKMKEKGDIPEGYSVSREKKERFSLILESASTNQTSMYLCVSSLTENTEAFFGQGTRLTVV.

This clonotype was counted only a few times. The J gene is TRBJ2-5, the V gene TRBV19, with 7 bases aligning to TRBD2. V lost 9 bases and J lost 4; bases outside the gene matches: 14. This CDR3 has 15 residues. Germline assignment: CDR1 LNHDA and CDR2 SQIVND (reference sequence). In nucleotides, the CDR3 is TGTGCCAGCGCCCGGGGCGGGGGAACCGGAGAGACCCAGTACTTC. Amino acid sequence: CASARGGGTGETQYF.

On this clonotype itself: Relative to the germline gene, one junction end is altered; a read error may explain this. The CDR3 sequence: CANSSPTGYEKLFF. The DNA for the CDR3 is TGTGCCAACAGCTCCCCTACAGGGTACGAAAAACTGTTTTTT. The genes are TRBV7-8 and TRBJ1-4; perhaps TRBD1 as D (6 bases). CDR1 SGHVS and CDR2 FQNEAQ come from the germline V gene. The CDR3 is made up of 14 amino acids.

The chain carries TRBV6-6 and TRBJ2-1, with 9 bases lining up with TRBD1. V lost 4 bases, J lost 7 bases, and 8 bases stayed unmatched. The CDR3 runs to 15 residues. Germline V CDR1 and CDR2: MNHNY, SVGAGI (reference sequence). CDR3 in DNA: TGTGCCAGCAGTTCCGGGACAGGGAAAGAAAATGAGCAGTTCTTC. Its translation: CASSSGTGKENEQFF.

This clonotype was seen only a few times. The junction departs from germline at one end; a sequencing error may be responsible. V usage is TRBV7-6 and J usage is TRBJ2-3; TRBD1 matches at 8 bases. Germline V gene lookup returns CDR1 SGHVS and CDR2 FNYEAQ. This CDR3 is built from 16 residues. CDR3: CASSLAAGGGTDTQYF. CDR3 in DNA: TGTGCTAGCAGCTTAGCGGCAGGGGGCGGCACAGATACGCAGTATTTT.

This clonotype was observed a few times. The CDR3 region has the DNA TGTGCCAGCAGTTACACCTCCGGGGGGAACACTGAAGCTTTCTTT. This translates into CASSYTSGGNTEAFF. This chain joins TRBV6-6 and TRBJ1-1; possibly TRBD1 for D (5 bases). Germline lookup yields CDR1 MNHNY and CDR2 SVGAGI (reference sequence). V lost 2 bases and J 1 base, leaving 11 bases between the germline ends. This CDR3 has 15 amino acids.

This chain's CDR3 is CASSYHGYEQYV. The CDR3 DNA is TGTGCCAGCAGTTACCATGGTTACGAGCAGTACGTC. The J gene is TRBJ2-7, the V gene TRBV6-2 or TRBV6-3; D is uncertain. In germline, CDR1 is MNHEY, CDR2 SVGEGT. Trimming shortened V by 2 bases and J by 4 bases, and 6 bases separated the two germline ends. This CDR3 spans 12 amino acids.

In DNA, the CDR3 is TGTGCCAGCACCAACAATCAGCCCCAGCATTTT. It specifies CASTNNQPQHF. This sequence joins TRBV28 and TRBJ1-5; no clear D. This CDR3 is 11 amino acids long. Trimming removed 7 bases from V and 3 bases from J, with 4 bases in between. Germline values: CDR1 MDHEN, CDR2 SYDVKM.

This clonotype was seen at least ten times. The rearrangement joins TRBV7-9 to TRBJ2-3; 8 positions match TRBD2. Germline trimming cut 7 bases from V and 3 bases from J; bases unmatched to any gene: 6. CDR1 is SEHNR and CDR2 is FQNEAQ in the germline V gene (reference sequence). The CDR3 totals 14 residues. CDR3 sequence (DNA): TGTGCCAGCACCCCACGGGGGGGAACAGATACGCAGTATTTT. Protein: CASTPRGGTDTQYF.

The V and J genes are TRBV6-5 and TRBJ2-6, with TRBD1 matching 8 bases. This CDR3 has 17 residues. Per germline, CDR1 MNHEY and CDR2 SVGAGI. J was trimmed by 0 bases and V by 4 bases; bases with no gene match: 5. The CDR3 reads CASSSLGQDSGANVLTF. The CDR3 region has the DNA TGTGCCAGCAGTTCCTTGGGACAGGACTCTGGGGCCAACGTCCTGACTTTC.

This clonotype appeared a few times. The V and J genes are TRBV28 and TRBJ2-3, with D uncertain. The CDR3 is 15 amino acids. Deletions cut 1 base from V and 4 bases from J, with 12 bases between. Germline CDR1 MDHEN, CDR2 SYDVKM. CDR3: CASSLSSHYADTQYF. The CDR3 nucleotides read TGTGCCAGCAGTTTATCTTCCCACTACGCAGATACGCAGTATTTT.

This clonotype was seen more than once but under ten times. The chain links TRBV7-9 to TRBJ2-7; 7 nucleotides match TRBD1. The CDR3 runs to 15 residues. Germline V gives CDR1 SEHNR, CDR2 FQNEAQ (reference sequence). Trimming at V came to 5 bases and at J to 2 bases, leaving 9 bases not matched to a gene. CDR3 protein: CASSPTGTEAYEQYF. The CDR3 coding sequence is TGTGCCAGCAGCCCCACCGGGACAGAAGCCTACGAGCAGTACTTC.

The rearrangement uses TRBV6-5 and TRBJ1-1, with 9 bases that match TRBD1. CDR1 and CDR2 from the germline V gene are MNHEY and SVGAGI. Unmatched junction bases numbered 5, after V lost 3 bases and J lost 0 bases. CDR3 length: 16 residues. The CDR3 here is CASSYGQGLMNTEAFF. The CDR3 DNA follows: TGTGCCAGCAGTTATGGACAGGGGCTCATGAACACTGAAGCTTTCTTT.

V usage is TRBV6-2 or TRBV6-3 and J usage is TRBJ2-7; TRBD1 might be the D (5 bases). The germline gives CDR1 MNHEY, CDR2 SVGEGT. Deletions cut 6 bases from V and 5 bases from J, with 20 bases between. This CDR3 has 15 residues. The CDR3 DNA reads as TGTGCCAGCAGCTACGCTCCAGGGAAGATCGACGAGCAGTACGTC. Its translation: CASSYAPGKIDEQYV.